This record concerns one TCR beta chain sequence. The antigen this receptor binds is unknown. Nothing much larger sits one base from this clone, and base qualities are not available. Whole blood was collected in K2EDTA tubes by collaborating institutions according to the institutions' own protocols. For TCRbeta analysis, collaborators shipped samples as frozen whole blood, isolated PBMCs, or DNA extracted from either of those sample types. Inclusive of the bounding cysteine and phenylalanine, the CDR3 is 15 residues long. This entry keeps only the CDR3 DNA: 45 bases, framed from base 1. Trimming removed 1 base from V and 2 bases from J, leaving 9 bases between the germline ends. Per the germline V gene, SGHTA is the CDR1 and FQGNSA is the CDR2. This record comes from a study of blood T cell repertoires in COVID-19 (TCRdb year 2020). At the level of the whole study: Samples from collaborators originated in the United States, Italy and Spain and spanned both the acute and convalescent phases of COVID-19. The repertoires were released in a freely available public database meant as a resource for research on the immune response to SARS-CoV-2. The samples were drawn from two sources: the first 160 participants of the ongoing ImmuneRACE study, and 1,000 to 1,500 subjects contributed by 6 global collaborators. A de-identified subject ID, COVID-19 status, age in years and sex were almost always included in the sample metadata. Subjects who had been exposed to COVID-19, were actively infected with it, or had recovered from it provided the deeply sampled blood TCRbeta repertoires that made up the dataset. Where available, HLA class I and class II types were obtained from metadata supplied by the sample provider rather than from assay-based typing. The material from the prospective study consisted of cDNA or gDNA derived from T cells, B-cell-depleted T cells, or PBMCs.

TCRbeta CDR3 regions were amplified from genomic DNA using the immunoSEQ Assay, a bias-controlled multiplex PCR. As for the original processing: Within the assay, amplification of reference gene primers was used to estimate how many nucleated cells each sample contained. Sequence reads were collapsed and filtered to measure the absolute abundance of every unique TCRbeta CDR3 rearrangement. Productive Simpson clonality was computed per sample as the square root of Simpson's diversity index over productive rearrangements. Not all clones reach the TCRdb copy of this immuneACCESS table, which keeps in-frame sequences only. Checked studies attribute under half of the gap to unresolved V genes and leave the rest unexplained. V and J calls and clone size follow that table, whereas D and trimming were derived from the DNA. Across this sample there are around 300,000 clones, with roughly 87% seen only once. Of the sample, more than 2% falls within the top ten clones.

The investigation overall reported the following: How much clinical and demographic metadata was included differed by source and by participant, and the metadata was provided uncurated.

Sample: peripheral blood. The TCR sequence derives from a man aged 18-30 years with active or convalescent COVID-19. Recombination linked TRBV7-2 to TRBJ2-1; no D gene call is confident. The DNA sequence is given as TGTGCCAGCAGCTTAGGCCGGAGCACCTACAATGAGCAGTTCTTC. Translated, this is CASSLGRSTYNEQFF.